The sequence of this T cell receptor (beta chain) was determined in a study of T cell responses to AZD1222 COVID-19 vaccine. Turning to the study itself: Pooled in the analysis were second doses at about 4 or about 12 weeks.

About this clone: The antigen is unknown.

Overall study findings and caveats: After the peak T cell response, and only then, were repertoires sampled. At study baseline, merely five or six AZD1222 recipients were seropositive. There were mostly white British donors and more females than males, and clonal diversity was possibly underestimated.

The germline gives CDR1 MNHEY, CDR2 SVGAGI. The CDR3 has 16 residues. Trimming stripped 0 bases from V and 0 bases from J, with 9 bases between. Produced via immunoSEQ multiplex PCR; TCRdb's table is partial and in-frame only. This repertoire shows more than 85,000 clones, 82% found once; its top ten account for approximately 5%. The receptor was isolated from an adult in good health. The material was peripheral blood, obtained on day 0 of AZD1222 vaccination. The chain uses TRBV6-5 and TRBJ1-3; D unclear. The DNA for the CDR3 is TGTGCCAGCAGTTACTCCGTCAGGTCCTCTGGAAACACCATATATTTT. Translated, it gives CASSYSVRSSGNTIYF.